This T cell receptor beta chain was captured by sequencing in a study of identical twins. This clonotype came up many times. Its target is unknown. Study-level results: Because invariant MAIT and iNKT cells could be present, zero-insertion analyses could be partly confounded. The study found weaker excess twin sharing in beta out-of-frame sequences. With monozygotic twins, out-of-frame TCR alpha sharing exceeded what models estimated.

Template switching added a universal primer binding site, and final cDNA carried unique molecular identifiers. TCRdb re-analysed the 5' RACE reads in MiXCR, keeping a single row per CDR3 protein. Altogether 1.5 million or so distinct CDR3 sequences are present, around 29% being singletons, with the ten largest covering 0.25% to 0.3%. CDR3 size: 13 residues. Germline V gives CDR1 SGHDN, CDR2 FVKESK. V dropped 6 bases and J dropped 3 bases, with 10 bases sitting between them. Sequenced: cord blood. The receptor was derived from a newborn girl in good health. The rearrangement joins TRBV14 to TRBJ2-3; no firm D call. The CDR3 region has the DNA TGTGCCAGCAGTCTAGACTGGACAGATACGCAGTATTTT. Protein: CASSLDWTDTQYF.